What follows describes a single TCR beta chain. These data originate in a study of blood T cell repertoires in COVID-19. Clones were sequenced by immunoSEQ multiplex PCR, and TCRdb holds only the in-frame ones, with some missing. The sample lists 300,000 to 400,000 clones, around 87% occurring once. CDR1 is GTSNPN, CDR2 SVGIG, per germline (reference sequence). The V end was cut by 3 bases, the J end by 5 bases, with 16 bases between. The CDR3 runs to 14 residues. The specimen sequenced was peripheral blood. The receptor was derived from a woman between 45 and 65 years old with COVID-19, enrolled during active disease. The chain joins TRBV30 to TRBJ1-2; TRBD1 is a possible D gene (5 bases). Written as DNA, the CDR3 is TGTGCCTGGAGCCCCAGACAGCGGGTATATGGCTACACCTTC. This gives the protein CAWSPRQRVYGYTF.